This T cell receptor (beta chain) is drawn from a study of CXCR3-negative and CXCR3-positive naive CD8 T cells. As to this clonotype: Its antigen is undetermined.

5' RACE that incorporated UMI labels was used to prepare the TRB cDNA libraries. TCRdb re-called the 5' RACE reads and catalogs CDR3 proteins one per entry, DNA excluded. The sample totals 70,000 to 95,000 distinct CDR3 sequences. General study findings and limits: Naive cells with CXCR3 showed TRB CDR3s that were more hydrophobic than those in CXCR3-negative naive cells.

This CDR3 has 13 residues. Per the germline V gene, CDR1 is SQVTM and CDR2 is ANQGSEA. The rearrangement links TRBV29-1 to TRBJ2-7; TCRdb gives TRBD2 as the D gene, but with no DNA this cannot be confirmed. Sequencing used naive CXCR3- CD8+ T cells from blood. Documented subset: CD45RO-CCR7+CD27+CD95- naive CD8+ T cells lacking CXCR3 (TNR3-). The receptor's source is a human donor in good health. Some clones in this sample may be carry-over from other donors' samples. Here the CDR3 reads CSAGLAGSYEQYF.